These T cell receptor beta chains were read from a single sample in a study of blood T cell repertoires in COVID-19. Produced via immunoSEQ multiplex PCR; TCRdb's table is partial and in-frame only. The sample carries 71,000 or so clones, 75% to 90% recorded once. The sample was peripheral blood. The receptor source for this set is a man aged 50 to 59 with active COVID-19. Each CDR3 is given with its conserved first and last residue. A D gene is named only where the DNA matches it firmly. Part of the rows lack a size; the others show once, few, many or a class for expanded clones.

TGCAGCGTTGAAGAGCAAGCGGGACAGGGGGTTAGCACAGATACGCAGTATTTT CSVEEQAGQGVSTDTQYF TRBJ2-3 18 NA TRBD1 TRBV29-1
TGTGCCAGCAGTTCCGGGGATGGCTACACCTTC CASSSGDGYTF TRBJ1-2 11 NA NA TRBV2
TGTGCCAGCAGCTTGGTACGTTGGCAGGGGATTTTCGAGCAGTACTTC CASSLVRWQGIFEQYF TRBJ2-7 16 NA NA TRBV5-6
TGTGCCATCAGTGAGGGACAGACTATGTCCTACGAGCAGTACTTC CAISEGQTMSYEQYF TRBJ2-7 15 NA NA TRBV10-3
TGTGCCAGCAGTGACAGGGGTTGGTTTAATGAAAAACTGTTTTTT CASSDRGWFNEKLFF TRBJ1-4 15 NA NA TRBV6-4
TGTGCCAGCAGCCGAGGCGGGGAGAGCTCCTACGAGCAGTACTTC CASSRGGESSYEQYF TRBJ2-7 15 NA NA TRBV5-4
TGTGCCAGCAGCTCCTCCTCCCGGGACAGAAACACTGAAGCTTTCTTT CASSSSSRDRNTEAFF TRBJ1-1 16 NA TRBD1 TRBV11-2
TGTGCCAGCAGCCAAGTCAGGTCGAACACCGGGGAGCTGTTTTTT CASSQVRSNTGELFF TRBJ2-2 15 few NA TRBV16
TGTGCCAGCAGCCCCGCAGCGGGAGTGTACAATGAGCAGTTCTTC CASSPAAGVYNEQFF TRBJ2-1 15 NA TRBD2 TRBV7-9
TGTGCCAGCAGCCAAGATTCGATAACAGGCACTCTGATGGAGCAGTACTTC CASSQDSITGTLMEQYF TRBJ2-7 17 NA NA TRBV14
TGTGCCAGCAGTCTAAGGGCCGGACTGGGAACTGAAGCTTTCTTT CASSLRAGLGTEAFF TRBJ1-1 15 NA NA TRBV7-8
TGCAGCGTTGAAAGCCCGGGACAGCGTGGAGGCTACACCTTC CSVESPGQRGGYTF TRBJ1-2 14 once TRBD1 TRBV29-1
TGTGCCAGCAGTTTAGGGCAGGATATAGATACGCAGTATTTT CASSLGQDIDTQYF TRBJ2-3 14 NA NA TRBV28
TGTGCCAGCAGGCTATTGGGGGCGACGGGCCTGTATGGCTACACCTTC CASRLLGATGLYGYTF TRBJ1-2 16 NA NA TRBV28
TGTGCCAGCAGCGTAGGCGGGAGGGCCAATGAGCAGTTCTTC CASSVGGRANEQFF TRBJ2-1 14 NA TRBD2 TRBV9
TGTGCCAGCAGCTTGAGGATCTCAGGGGTGGAGACCCAGTACTTC CASSLRISGVETQYF TRBJ2-5 15 NA NA TRBV5-4